The present entry profiles one TCR beta chain with its context. In the source study's methods: It was from reference gene primer amplification that nucleated cell counts were estimated. TCRdb keeps only in-frame clones here, not all; method: immunoSEQ multiplex PCR. The V and J calls and clone size are taken from that table; D and trimming were inferred from the DNA. The sample lists some 140,000 clones; approximately 83% were seen once. V lost 0 bases and J lost 5; bases outside the gene matches: 2. CDR3 size: 14 residues. Germline CDR1 reads SGDLS; CDR2 reads YYNGEE. The entry originates in a study of blood T cell repertoires in COVID-19. Study as a whole: Some COVID-19 samples were acute and others convalescent; all came from the United States, Italy and Spain. The analysed material was cDNA or gDNA that came from T cells, B-cell-depleted T cells, or PBMCs.

This chain uses TRBV9 with TRBJ2-1, with 7 bases identical to TRBD1. The source material was peripheral blood. The TCR was taken from a woman aged 55-70 years with acute or convalescent COVID-19. The CDR3 here is CASSVAGTDNEQFF. CDR3 sequence (DNA): TGTGCCAGCAGCGTAGCGGGGACAGACAATGAGCAGTTCTTC.